This T cell receptor (beta chain) is drawn from a study of T cell responses to AZD1222 COVID-19 vaccine. Study summary: Second doses were pooled across both intervals (about 4 or about 12 weeks).

As to this clone: Its antigen is unidentified.

Repertoires were generated with immunoSEQ multiplex PCR, while TCRdb's copy carries only in-frame clones and drops some. The table has 95,000 to 150,000 clones, less than 90% seen once. Germline CDR1 reads ENHRY; CDR2 reads SYGVKD. Deletions cut 6 bases from V and 0 bases from J, with 18 bases between. The CDR3 runs 16 residues. Whole-study results and caveats: Spike was spanned by vaccine-associated CD4 TCRs, which were dominant at 160-218 and 743-854. Spike-specific TCR breadth and depth went up after people got two AZD1222 doses. Donors were mostly white British, more females; clonal diversity possibly underestimated.

The sample consisted of peripheral blood, taken on day 0 of AZD1222 vaccination. This clonotype originated in an adult in good health. The chain employs TRBV10-3 and TRBJ2-7; possible D gene TRBD2, 5 bases. The CDR3 DNA reads as TGTGCCATCAGGGTGACGGGATTCGGTCCCTCCTACGAGCAGTACTTC. It yields the protein CAIRVTGFGPSYEQYF.